These T cell receptor beta chains were read from a single sample in a study of blood T cell repertoires in COVID-19. Produced via immunoSEQ multiplex PCR; TCRdb's table is partial and in-frame only. This table holds roughly 180,000 clones, 70% to 90% found once. Sequenced material: peripheral blood. These receptors came from a man aged 65 to 85 with active or convalescent COVID-19. CDR3s include the opening cysteine and the closing phenylalanine or tryptophan. D genes are given only for firm matches. Clone size is stated in some rows and not others, as once, few, many or a class when expanded.

abundance,j_gene,d_gene,v_gene,CDR3aa,CDR3nt
-,TRBJ2-7,-,TRBV5-1,CASSPGAGGPYEQYF,TGCGCCAGCAGCCCCGGGGCAGGGGGGCCCTACGAGCAGTACTTC
-,TRBJ2-1,-,TRBV7-2,CASSLSGSNYNEQFF,TGTGCCAGCAGCCTTAGCGGCTCTAATTACAATGAGCAGTTCTTC
once,TRBJ1-2,-,TRBV29-1,CSVEDRVGYTF,TGCAGCGTTGAAGACAGGGTTGGCTACACCTTC
-,TRBJ2-5,TRBD1,TRBV29-1,CSVVRDRGPETQYF,TGCAGCGTTGTCCGGGACAGGGGGCCGGAGACCCAGTACTTC
-,TRBJ2-1,-,TRBV7-3,CASSQGGRGTSYNEQFF,TGTGCCAGCAGCCAAGGCGGCAGGGGTACCTCCTACAATGAGCAGTTCTTC
-,TRBJ1-2,-,TRBV28,CASTITRDYGYTF,TGTGCCAGCACTATAACCCGGGACTATGGCTACACCTTC
-,TRBJ1-6,-,TRBV5-1,CASKDTDNSPLHF,TGCGCCAGCAAGGACACGGATAATTCACCCCTCCACTTT
-,TRBJ2-7,TRBD1,TRBV19,CASSRGQGADEQYF,TGTGCCAGTAGCCGCGGACAGGGTGCCGACGAGCAGTACTTC
-,TRBJ2-3,-,TRBV19,CASSIGGQLSTDTQYF,TGTGCCAGTAGTATAGGTGGGCAGCTTAGCACAGATACGCAGTATTTT
-,TRBJ1-2,TRBD1,TRBV7-9,CASSFGTGGYGYTF,TGTGCCAGCAGCTTCGGGACAGGGGGATATGGCTACACCTTC
-,TRBJ1-2,-,TRBV7-9,CASSLSGRFGNGYTF,TGTGCCAGCAGCCTCTCAGGGCGTTTTGGGAATGGCTACACCTTC
-,TRBJ1-5,-,TRBV28,CASTPGTRGNQPQHF,TGTGCCAGCACCCCAGGGACACGAGGCAATCAGCCCCAGCATTTT
few,TRBJ1-4,TRBD1,TRBV15,CATSSPSDRGKTNEKLFF,TGTGCCACCAGCAGCCCCTCGGACAGGGGTAAAACTAATGAAAAACTGTTTTTT
-,TRBJ1-2,-,TRBV5-8,CASTLGGANYGYTF,TGTGCCAGCACCCTCGGGGGGGCCAACTATGGCTACACCTTC